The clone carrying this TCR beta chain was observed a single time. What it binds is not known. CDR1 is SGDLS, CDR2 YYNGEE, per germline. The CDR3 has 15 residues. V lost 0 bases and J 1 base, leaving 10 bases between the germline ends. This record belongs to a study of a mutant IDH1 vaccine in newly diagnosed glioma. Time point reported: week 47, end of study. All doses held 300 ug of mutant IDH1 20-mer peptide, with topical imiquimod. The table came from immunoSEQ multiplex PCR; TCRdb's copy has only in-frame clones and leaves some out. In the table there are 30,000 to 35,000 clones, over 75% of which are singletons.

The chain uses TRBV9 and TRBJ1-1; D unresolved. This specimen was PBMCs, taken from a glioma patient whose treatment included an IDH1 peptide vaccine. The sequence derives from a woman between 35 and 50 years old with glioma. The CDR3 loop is CASSVDSRTNTEAFF. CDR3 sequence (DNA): TGTGCCAGCAGCGTAGATTCGAGGACGAACACTGAAGCTTTCTTT.